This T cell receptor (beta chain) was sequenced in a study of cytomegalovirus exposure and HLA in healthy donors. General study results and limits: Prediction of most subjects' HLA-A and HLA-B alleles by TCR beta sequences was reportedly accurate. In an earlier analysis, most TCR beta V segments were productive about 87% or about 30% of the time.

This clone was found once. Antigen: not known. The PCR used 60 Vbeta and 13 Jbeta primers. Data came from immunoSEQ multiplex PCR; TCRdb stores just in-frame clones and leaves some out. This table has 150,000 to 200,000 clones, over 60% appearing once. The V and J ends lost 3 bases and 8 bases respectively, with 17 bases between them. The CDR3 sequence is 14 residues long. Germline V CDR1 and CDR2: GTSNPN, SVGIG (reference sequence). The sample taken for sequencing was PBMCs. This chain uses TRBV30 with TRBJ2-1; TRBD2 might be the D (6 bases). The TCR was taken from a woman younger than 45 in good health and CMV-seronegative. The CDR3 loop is CAWRRGGPWDEQFF. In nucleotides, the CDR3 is TGTGCCTGGAGAAGGGGAGGTCCCTGGGATGAGCAGTTCTTC.